A single T cell receptor (beta chain) is shown here with its context. Antigen specificity is unknown. This specimen belongs to a study of read filtering for tumor transcriptome and immune sequencing. Study-wide context: By R-ISS, stages I, II and III held about 8, 15 and 7 patients. After DNase treatment, RNA was made into whole-transcriptome libraries. Per sample, TCR-region reads ranged about 4 to 11 million by IR-seq, roughly 75 to 1273 by RNA-seq.

General study results and limits: About 81.9% of IR-seq clonotypes had one read, totaling about 3.5% of reads; RNA-seq: around 77% and 45%.

The ends were cut back, 5 bases at V and 6 bases at J, with 17 bases in the middle. The CDR3 is 14 amino acids. Germline CDR1 reads GTSNPN; CDR2 reads SVGIG (reference sequence). The library was built from 400 ng RNA with molecular barcoded adaptors for alpha/delta and beta/gamma chains. MiXCR was run by TCRdb on the reads, yielding one entry per CDR3 protein. The sample carries roughly 93,000 distinct CDR3 sequences, 20% to 25% recorded once. The specimen sequenced was a population of CD138-negative cells sorted from bone marrow. The receptor's source is a donor aged 40 or over with multiple myeloma. The J gene is TRBJ1-5, the V gene TRBV30, with TRBD1 as a possible D gene (6 bases). In DNA form, the CDR3 reads TGTGCCTGGGGTACTGGACAGATGAGTCAGCCCCAGCATTTT. Translated, it gives CAWGTGQMSQPQHF.